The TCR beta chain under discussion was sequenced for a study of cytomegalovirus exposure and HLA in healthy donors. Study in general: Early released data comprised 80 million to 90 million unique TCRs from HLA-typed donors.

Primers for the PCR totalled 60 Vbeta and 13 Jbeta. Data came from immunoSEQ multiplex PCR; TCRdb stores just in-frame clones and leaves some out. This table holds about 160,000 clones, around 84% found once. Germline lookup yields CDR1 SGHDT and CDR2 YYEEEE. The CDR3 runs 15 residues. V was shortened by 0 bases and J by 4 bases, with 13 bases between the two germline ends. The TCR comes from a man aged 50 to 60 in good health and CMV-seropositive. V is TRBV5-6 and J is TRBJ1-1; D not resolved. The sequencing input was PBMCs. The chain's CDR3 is CASSLELGGSTEAFF. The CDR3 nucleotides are TGTGCCAGCAGCTTGGAGTTGGGAGGGAGCACTGAAGCTTTCTTT.